The rows below give T cell receptor beta chains drawn from one sample of a study of cytomegalovirus exposure and HLA in healthy donors. Sequencing used immunoSEQ multiplex PCR; TCRdb keeps in-frame clones, though not all of them. The sample yields over 85,000 clones, more than 75% seen once. Sequencing was done on a sample of PBMCs. These receptors were collected from a woman aged 25-40 years in good health and CMV-seropositive. Each CDR3 is given with its conserved first and last residue. Each record gives: V gene, clone size, J gene, D gene, CDR3 protein, CDR3 DNA. A D gene is named only where the DNA matches it firmly. The size entry is marked missing in some rows and otherwise reads once, few, many or a size class.

>TRBV7-2|-|TRBJ2-1|TRBD2
CASSGTSVASLSYNEQFF
TGTGCCAGCAGCGGGACTAGCGTAGCTTCCCTATCCTACAATGAGCAGTTCTTC
>TRBV11-2|few|TRBJ2-7|-
CASSLPSQGEQYF
TGTGCCAGCAGCTTGCCGAGTCAGGGCGAGCAGTACTTC
>TRBV7-2|-|TRBJ2-7|-
CASSLDRVREQYF
TGTGCCAGCAGCTTAGACAGGGTCCGGGAGCAGTACTTC
>TRBV28|-|TRBJ2-7|TRBD1
CASSGQAFSSAEQYF
TGTGCCAGCAGCGGACAGGCTTTCTCATCGGCCGAGCAGTACTTC
>TRBV15|-|TRBJ2-1|TRBD2
CATSKLAGGYNEQFF
TGTGCCACCAGCAAATTAGCGGGGGGGTACAATGAGCAGTTCTTC
>TRBV13|-|TRBJ1-3|TRBD1
CASSLADRGSGNTIYF
TGTGCCAGCAGCTTAGCCGACAGGGGCTCTGGAAACACCATATATTTT
>TRBV4-2|once|TRBJ2-1|-
CASSKPKTNEQFF
TGTGCCAGCAGCAAGCCAAAAACTAATGAGCAGTTCTTC
>TRBV6-5|-|TRBJ2-7|TRBD1
CASSRQGNEQYF
TGTGCCAGCAGTCGACAGGGGAACGAGCAGTACTTC
>TRBV7-9|-|TRBJ2-7|TRBD1
CASSLGDDRGYEQYF
TGTGCCAGCAGCTTAGGGGACGACAGGGGGTACGAGCAGTACTTC
>TRBV2|-|TRBJ2-3|TRBD1
CASATGSRDTQYF
TGTGCCAGCGCGACAGGGAGTAGAGATACGCAGTATTTT
>TRBV4-1|-|TRBJ2-1|-
CASSREGRTDLVGEQFF
TGCGCCAGCAGCCGGGAAGGGCGGACAGACCTCGTGGGTGAGCAGTTCTTC
>TRBV28|-|TRBJ2-7|-
CASTPGLRYEQYF
TGTGCCAGCACGCCCGGTTTACGCTACGAGCAGTACTTC
>TRBV7-9|-|TRBJ2-2|TRBD1
CASSGDSSNTGELFF
TGTGCCAGCAGCGGGGACAGTTCGAACACCGGGGAGCTGTTTTTT
>TRBV7-6|-|TRBJ2-5|-
CASSRGPKETQYF
TGTGCCAGCAGTCGCGGGCCCAAAGAGACCCAGTACTTC
>TRBV30|-|TRBJ1-4|TRBD1
CAGQGGEEKLFF
TGTGCCGGACAGGGGGGAGAAGAAAAACTGTTTTTT
>TRBV2|-|TRBJ2-4|-
CASSEENIQYF
TGTGCCAGCAGTGAGGAGAACATTCAGTACTTC
>TRBV7-6|-|TRBJ2-1|TRBD1
CASSLWTGWLFF
TGTGCCAGCAGCCTATGGACAGGGTGGCTGTTCTTC
>TRBV30|-|TRBJ2-2|TRBD2
CAWSIPSGTFGELFF
TGTGCCTGGAGTATTCCTAGCGGGACATTCGGGGAGCTGTTTTTT
>TRBV18|-|TRBJ2-5|-
CASSPPRSSLETQYF
TGTGCCAGCTCACCTCCTAGGAGTTCTTTGGAGACCCAGTACTTC
>TRBV25-1|many|TRBJ1-5|-
CASSESGGWQPQHF
TGTGCCAGCAGTGAATCGGGAGGATGGCAGCCCCAGCATTTT
>TRBV10-3|-|TRBJ2-7|TRBD2
CAISTSGGSYEQYF
TGTGCCATCTCTACTAGCGGGGGTTCCTACGAGCAGTACTTC
>TRBV21-1|-|TRBJ2-7|-
CASPIRDRDSEQYF
TGTGCCAGCCCCATCCGGGACAGGGACTCCGAGCAGTACTTC